Listed here is a single T cell receptor beta chain. Antigen: not known. These data come from a study of T-cell memory formation after mild COVID-19. Overall study results and limits: Researchers report contracting CD4+ clones mostly in CM and EM, with CD8+ clones in EMRA. Clones contracting day 15 to 85 were balanced CD4/CD8; later expanders leaned CD4+.

TCRdb passed the 5' RACE reads through MiXCR, listing each CDR3 protein once. In the table there are roughly 580,000 distinct CDR3 sequences, 15% to 20% of which are singletons. Trimming pared 2 bases from V and 3 bases from J, leaving 6 bases between. Germline values: CDR1 MGHRA, CDR2 YSYEKL. The CDR3 extends over 13 amino acids. The receptor's source is an adult woman who had mild COVID-19 (a few samples of this study predate the infection). Cell type and time point are not known. Material for sequencing was PBMCs or a T cell subset sorted from them (not recorded which). J is TRBJ2-3 and V is TRBV4-1, with D uncertain. CDR3 DNA: TGCGCCAGCAGCCAATCAGTGACAGATACGCAGTATTTT. Protein sequence: CASSQSVTDTQYF.